Below, one T cell receptor beta chain is given with its context. This receptor's antigen is unknown. The record has no base qualities; no much larger clone is one base away. Distinct nucleotide sequences in the sample also encode this CDR3. This sample is drawn from a study of cytomegalovirus exposure and HLA in healthy donors (dated by TCRdb to about 2017). Broadly, across the study: An earlier analysis of approximately 600 of the donors reported approximately 300 Gb of sequence data and some 100 million unique TCR beta sequences from roughly 180 million T cells. Because of strong linkage in the cohort, roughly five DR-DQ haplotypes were treated as single units for association and clustering. A later analysis re-examined previously published TCR beta repertoires from roughly 650 donors and added high-resolution HLA genotyping to investigate patterns of TCR occurrence. Among roughly 400 genotyped donors of the cohort, an average of approximately 220,000 unique TCR beta nucleotide sequences was sequenced per donor, of which about 18% were non-productive. The study profiled the T cell repertoires of 666 subjects by immunosequencing and related them to cytomegalovirus serostatus. The study aimed to test whether cataloging public T cell receptors could reveal signatures of past pathogen exposure. Along with the approximately 650-subject first cohort, a separate validation cohort of over 90 different subjects was used. To decide whether each TCR beta V gene segment behaved as functional or pseudogenic, an earlier analysis of 587 of the donors relied on high-throughput TCR beta sequencing. Around 320 gigabases of sequencing data and around 87 million unique TCR sequences were included in an early release covering roughly 600 HLA-typed donors. HLA typing included class I and class II loci at four-digit resolution. Donor age, sex, ethnicity and CMV serostatus were compiled alongside the repertoire data. Every discovery cohort repertoire had been produced on one sequencing platform. In a later genetic analysis, genome-wide SNP genotypes for about 60% of the 666 donors were used, and that subset was treated as a discovery cohort. The later analysis used no new phenotypic data to find candidate immune exposures, relying instead on TCR beta sequences and their occurrence across donors. High-throughput TCR immunosequencing, statistical association of individual TCRs with disease status, and machine learning were combined to predict cytomegalovirus infection status. The number of typed donors differed by locus: about 629-630 for A, B, C, DRB1 and DQB1; 500 to 550 for DQA1; approximately 600 for DPA1; and some 470 for DPB1. The genetic ancestry cluster associated with self-reported Caucasian donors included about four fifths of the 398 genotyped donors.

Libraries were built with the immunoSEQ multiplex PCR assay. For the multiplex PCR, a mixture combining 60 forward primers for TCR Vbeta segments and 13 reverse primers for TCR Jbeta segments was used. Amplification of the CDR3 region of rearranged TCR beta genes was performed with a multiplex PCR assay on genomic DNA. On the Illumina HiSeq System, the amplified TCR beta libraries were sequenced as 87-base-pair reads. In the paper's pipeline: Across the 700 or so repertoires, a later analysis counted around 80 million unique TCR beta chains, around 11 million of which were shared by at least two donors. A nearest-neighbor algorithm error-corrected the raw reads and collapsed the reads into unique sequences, merging closely related sequences to remove PCR and sequencing errors. To assign V, D and J gene segments, CDR3 sequences were aligned to IMGT reference sequences. For a sequence to be retained, a match of at least six nucleotides to both a V gene segment and a J gene segment was required. Rearrangements were called productive when the CDR3 lacked stop codons and stayed in frame with V and J; all others were non-productive. CDR3 was defined by IMGT convention, running from the second conserved V-encoded cysteine to the conserved J-encoded phenylalanine. The earlier analysis of about 530 of the donors excluded any sequence lacking an unambiguous match to a single V gene segment. An earlier analysis of a few hundred of the donors classified V segments as functional when productive rearrangements were above 56.7% and as segregating when the standard deviation between donors was above 5%. A statistical classification framework was developed to diagnose cytomegalovirus status using the catalog of TCR beta chain sequences. V and J gene assignment, in a later analysis, came from comparing TCR nucleotide sequences with IMGT/GENE-DB human TR gene sequences. A later analysis assigned CDR3 sequences and most-parsimonious VDJ recombination scenarios with the TCRdist pipeline. A later analysis defined each TCR beta chain by its CDR3 amino acid sequence plus V-gene family, and excluded reads lacking a unique V-gene family. To address suspected cross-contamination and a sequencing artifact, a later analysis removed around 590 highly shared, low-generation-probability nucleotide sequences. In a later analysis, a clonal expansion index was calculated for each public chain from normalized within-repertoire ranks of inferred template counts. In a later analysis, generation probabilities were computed with a VDJ recombination model fitted to out-of-frame rearrangements, and the resulting probabilities were checked against IGoR. Hypergeometric tests were used in a later analysis to score TCR-TCR, TCR-HLA and TCR-CMV co-occurrence, with a repertoire-size bias correction applied to the TCR pairs. A later analysis estimated false discovery rates by permuting HLA or CMV assignments 20 times. In a later analysis, co-occurring TCRs were grouped using DBSCAN, with TCRdist sequence similarity added in when clustering inside HLA-allele-positive subsets. For co-occurrence clustering, repertoires with fewer than 30,000 or more than 120,000 public chains were excluded, along with five repertoires with anomalous nucleotide sharing. Not all clones reach the TCRdb copy of this immuneACCESS table, which keeps in-frame sequences only. Checked studies attribute under half of the gap to unresolved V genes and leave the rest unexplained. V and J calls and clone size follow that table, whereas D and trimming were derived from the DNA. The sample has about 140,000 clones on record, approximately 80% of them singletons. About 1.5% of the sample goes to the ten largest clones.

V is reduced by 2 bases and J by 1 base, leaving a spacing of 6 bases between them. CDR3 length: 14 amino acids, cysteine to phenylalanine. Only the CDR3 region is kept as DNA, spanning 42 bases read in frame from base 1. The germline V gene (reference sequence) specifies MNHEY as CDR1 and SMNVEV as CDR2. General study outcomes and caveats: A cluster of highly shared sequence variants was judged likely to represent a technical artifact of the sequencing pipeline. Correlated functional status among segregating V segments might reflect linkage disequilibrium, but an unknown experimental factor could not be ruled out. The 87-base-pair reads could not distinguish some IMGT-functional V segments, including TRBV6-2 and TRBV6-3, so those segments were excluded. According to a later analysis, most CMV-associated TCR beta chains appeared to be HLA-restricted, and the HLA associations seemed to be driven largely by CMV exposure. Because some donors lacked HLA typing at each locus, the association tests relied only on the typed subset. The study gave a list of more than 150 TCR beta chains associated with cytomegalovirus. Only TCR beta chains were sequenced in this cohort, and the absence of alpha or paired-chain data limited detectable features. It was suggested by the authors that the approach could potentially be generalized to other disease states and immunological phenotypes. In a later analysis, HLA-associated TCR beta chains were found to be more clonally expanded and to have lower generation probabilities than equally common non-associated chains. Several of the top co-occurrence clusters appeared to be linked to parvovirus B19, influenza, CMV and Epstein-Barr virus, according to a later analysis. For the cohort, immune exposure information was limited to CMV serostatus. In both the original and validation cohorts, the classifier was reported to diagnose cytomegalovirus status with high specificity and sensitivity. An earlier analysis of approximately 540 of the donors showed that most TCR beta V segments appeared in productive rearrangements either about 87% or about 30% of the time, which broadly matched IMGT annotations. Seventeen rarely observed V segments, including chromosome 9 orphons, were excluded from the earlier analysis of some 590 of the donors because counts were too low. Most TCR sequences were seen in very few donors, while some public TCRs were found in many individuals. In vitro tests confirmed that a few of the cytomegalovirus-associated TCR beta chains recognize cytomegalovirus antigens. Specific HLA alleles were associated with 15,000 to 20,000 TCR beta sequences at a false discovery rate of 0.05 in a later analysis. In a later genetic analysis, fewer N-insertions in productive TCRs were reported among donors in an Asian-associated ancestry cluster than the roughly 700-donor mean. When HLA alleles, especially DR and DQ, strongly co-occurred, TCR associations were difficult to assign to individual alleles. Sequencing depth was assumed to be roughly uniform across donors in the presence/absence analyses, though that assumption may not hold. A later genetic analysis associated a missense DCLRE1C variant with V-gene and J-gene trimming of TCR beta chains, and an independent cohort replicated the association. A later analysis found that TCR association rates varied across HLA loci, with DRB1 alleles showing the most associated TCRs and HLA-C alleles the fewest. A further reported finding was that TCR beta sequences accurately predicted the HLA-A and HLA-B alleles for most subjects in the first cohort.

The cohort was made up of under 800 healthy bone marrow donors. At the time of sampling, all cohort members were nominally healthy, though unrecorded immune exposures were likely present. The donor tested CMV seropositive and was one of the 289 seropositive cohort members. Every donor gave a peripheral blood sample, and the peripheral blood mononuclear cells from that sample were used for TCR beta sequencing. The Qiagen DNeasy Blood Extraction Kit was used to extract genomic DNA from the blood cell samples. Specimen: PBMCs. The V and J genes are TRBV27 and TRBJ1-5; no confident D gene assignment can be made. The source is a man younger than 45 in good health and CMV-seropositive. This receptor has the CDR3 CASSLRGSNQPQHF. The nucleotide sequence reads as follows: TGTGCCAGCAGTTTAAGAGGGAGCAATCAGCCCCAGCATTTT.